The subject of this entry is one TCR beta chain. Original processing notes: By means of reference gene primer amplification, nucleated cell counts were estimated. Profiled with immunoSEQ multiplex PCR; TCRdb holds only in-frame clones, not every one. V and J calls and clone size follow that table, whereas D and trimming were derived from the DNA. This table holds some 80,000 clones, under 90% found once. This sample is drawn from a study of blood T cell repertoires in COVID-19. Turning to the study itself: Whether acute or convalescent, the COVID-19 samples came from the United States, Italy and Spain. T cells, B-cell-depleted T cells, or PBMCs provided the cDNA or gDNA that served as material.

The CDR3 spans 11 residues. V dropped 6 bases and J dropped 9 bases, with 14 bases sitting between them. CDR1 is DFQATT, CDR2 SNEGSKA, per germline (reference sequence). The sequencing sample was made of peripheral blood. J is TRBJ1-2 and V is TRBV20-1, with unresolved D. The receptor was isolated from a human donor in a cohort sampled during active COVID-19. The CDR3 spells CSATGVARYTF. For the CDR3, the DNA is TGCAGTGCAACCGGGGTAGCTCGCTACACCTTC.